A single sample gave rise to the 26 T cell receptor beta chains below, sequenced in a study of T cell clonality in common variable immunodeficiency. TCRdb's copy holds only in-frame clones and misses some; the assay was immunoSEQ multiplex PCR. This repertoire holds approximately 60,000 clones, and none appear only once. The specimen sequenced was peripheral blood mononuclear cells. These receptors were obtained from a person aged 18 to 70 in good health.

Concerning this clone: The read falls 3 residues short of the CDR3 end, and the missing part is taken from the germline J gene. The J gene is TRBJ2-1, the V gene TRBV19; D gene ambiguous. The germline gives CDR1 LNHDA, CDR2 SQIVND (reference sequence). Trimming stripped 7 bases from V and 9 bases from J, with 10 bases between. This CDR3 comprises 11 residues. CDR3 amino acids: CASTSHREQFF. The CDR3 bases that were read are TGTGCCAGTACCTCACACCGTGAG.

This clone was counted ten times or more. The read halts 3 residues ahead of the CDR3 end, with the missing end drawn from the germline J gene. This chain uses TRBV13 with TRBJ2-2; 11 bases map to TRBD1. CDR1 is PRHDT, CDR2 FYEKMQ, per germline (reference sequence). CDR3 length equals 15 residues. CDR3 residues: CASSLRGQGVSPLFF. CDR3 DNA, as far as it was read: TGTGCCAGCAGCTTACGGGGACAGGGGGTTTCACCG. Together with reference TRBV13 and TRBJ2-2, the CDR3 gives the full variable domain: AAGVIQSPRHLIKEKRETATLKCYPIPRHDTVYWYQQGPGQDPQFLISFYEKMQSDKGSIPDRFSAQQFSDYHSELNMSSLELGDSALYFCASSLRGQGVSPLFFGEGSRLTVL.

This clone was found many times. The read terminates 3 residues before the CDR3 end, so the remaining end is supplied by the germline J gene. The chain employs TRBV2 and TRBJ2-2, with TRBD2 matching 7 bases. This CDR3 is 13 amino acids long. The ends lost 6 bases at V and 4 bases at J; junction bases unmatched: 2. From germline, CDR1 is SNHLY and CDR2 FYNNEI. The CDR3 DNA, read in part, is TGTGCCAGCAGGAGCGGGGTCACCGGGGAG. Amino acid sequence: CASRSGVTGE. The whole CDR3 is CASRSGVTGELFF.

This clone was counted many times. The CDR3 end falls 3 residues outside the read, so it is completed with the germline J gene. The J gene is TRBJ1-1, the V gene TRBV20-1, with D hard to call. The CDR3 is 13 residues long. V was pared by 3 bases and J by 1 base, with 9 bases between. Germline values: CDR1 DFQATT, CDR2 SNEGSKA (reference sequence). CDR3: CSARRLRNTEAFF. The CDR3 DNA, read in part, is TGCAGTGCTAGGAGGTTGAGGAACACTGAA.

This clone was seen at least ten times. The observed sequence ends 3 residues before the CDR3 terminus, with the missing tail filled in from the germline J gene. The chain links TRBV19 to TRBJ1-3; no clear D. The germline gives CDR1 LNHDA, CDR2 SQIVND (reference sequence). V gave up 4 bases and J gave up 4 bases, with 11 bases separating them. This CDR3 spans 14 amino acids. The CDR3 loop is CASSSQEYGNTIYF. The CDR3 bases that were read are TGTGCCAGTAGTAGCCAGGAGTACGGAAACACC.

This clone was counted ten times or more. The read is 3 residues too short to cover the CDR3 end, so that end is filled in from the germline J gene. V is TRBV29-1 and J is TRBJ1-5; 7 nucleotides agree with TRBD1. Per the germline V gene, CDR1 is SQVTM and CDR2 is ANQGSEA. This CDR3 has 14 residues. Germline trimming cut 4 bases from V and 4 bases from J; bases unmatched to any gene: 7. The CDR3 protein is CSVAVAGGNQPQHF. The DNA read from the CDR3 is TGCAGCGTTGCGGTGGCAGGGGGAAATCAGCCC.

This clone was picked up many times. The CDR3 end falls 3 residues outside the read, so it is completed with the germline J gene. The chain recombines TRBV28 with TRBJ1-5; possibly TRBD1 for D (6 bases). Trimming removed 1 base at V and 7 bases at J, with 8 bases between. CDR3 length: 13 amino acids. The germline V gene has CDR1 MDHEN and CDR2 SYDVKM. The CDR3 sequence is CASSLSGAQPQHF. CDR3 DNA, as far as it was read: TGTGCCAGCAGTTTATCAGGGGCCCAGCCC.

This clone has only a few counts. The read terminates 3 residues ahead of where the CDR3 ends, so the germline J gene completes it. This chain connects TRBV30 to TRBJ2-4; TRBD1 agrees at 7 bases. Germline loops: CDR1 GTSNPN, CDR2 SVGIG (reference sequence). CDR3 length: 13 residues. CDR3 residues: CAWSRDRPYGQYF. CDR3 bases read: TGTGCCTGGAGCCGGGACAGACCTTATGGT. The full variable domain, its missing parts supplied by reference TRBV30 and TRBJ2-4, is SQTIHQWPATLVQPVGSPLSLECTVEGTSNPNLYWYRQAAGRGLQLLFYSVGIGQISSEVPQNLSASRPQDRQFILSSKKLLLSDSGFYLCAWSRDRPYGQYFGAGTRLSVL.

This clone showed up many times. CDR3 bases read: TGTGCCAGCAGTTTCGGGACTAGCGGGAGCTCCTACAATGAG. Translated: CASSFGTSGSSYNE. From start to end, the CDR3 is CASSFGTSGSSYNEQFF. The V gene is TRBV27, the J gene TRBJ2-1; the match to TRBD2 covers 14 bases. The read stops 3 residues short of the end of the CDR3; the missing end is completed from the germline J gene. Germline CDR1 is MNHEY and CDR2 is SMNVEV (reference sequence). This CDR3 contains 17 residues. With 3 bases clipped from V and 0 bases from J, the junction kept 1 base outside the gene matches.

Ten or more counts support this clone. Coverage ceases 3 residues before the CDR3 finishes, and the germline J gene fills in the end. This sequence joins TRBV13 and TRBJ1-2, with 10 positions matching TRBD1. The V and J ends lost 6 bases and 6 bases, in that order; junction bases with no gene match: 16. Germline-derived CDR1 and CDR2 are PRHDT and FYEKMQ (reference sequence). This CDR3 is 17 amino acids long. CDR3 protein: CASRRQIDRGRRNGYTF. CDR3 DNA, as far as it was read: TGTGCCAGCAGGCGACAAATCGACAGGGGGCGCCGGAATGGC. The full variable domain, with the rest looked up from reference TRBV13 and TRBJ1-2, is AAGVIQSPRHLIKEKRETATLKCYPIPRHDTVYWYQQGPGQDPQFLISFYEKMQSDKGSIPDRFSAQQFSDYHSELNMSSLELGDSALYFCASRRQIDRGRRNGYTFGSGTRLTVV.

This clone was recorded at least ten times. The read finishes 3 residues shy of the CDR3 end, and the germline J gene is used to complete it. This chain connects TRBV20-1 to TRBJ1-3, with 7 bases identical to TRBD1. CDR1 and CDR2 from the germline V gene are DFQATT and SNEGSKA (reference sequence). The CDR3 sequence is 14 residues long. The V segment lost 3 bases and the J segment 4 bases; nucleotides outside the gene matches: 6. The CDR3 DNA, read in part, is TGCAGTGCTAGCGGACAGGCTTCAGGAAACACC. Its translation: CSASGQASGNT. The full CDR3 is CSASGQASGNTIYF.

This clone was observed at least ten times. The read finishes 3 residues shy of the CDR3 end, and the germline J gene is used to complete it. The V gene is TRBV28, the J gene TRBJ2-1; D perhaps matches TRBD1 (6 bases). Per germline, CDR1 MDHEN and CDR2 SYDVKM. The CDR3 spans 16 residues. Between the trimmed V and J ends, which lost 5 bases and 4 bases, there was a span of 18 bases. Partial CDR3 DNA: TGTGCCAGCAGTCTCTTCACAGGGTCCGGGTACAATGAG. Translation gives CASSLFTGSGYNE. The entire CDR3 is CASSLFTGSGYNEQFF. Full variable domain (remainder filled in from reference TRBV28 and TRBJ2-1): DVKVTQSSRYLVKRTGEKVFLECVQDMDHENMFWYRQDPGLGLRLIYFSYDVKMKEKGDIPEGYSVSREKKERFSLILESASTNQTSMYLCASSLFTGSGYNEQFFGPGTRLTVL.

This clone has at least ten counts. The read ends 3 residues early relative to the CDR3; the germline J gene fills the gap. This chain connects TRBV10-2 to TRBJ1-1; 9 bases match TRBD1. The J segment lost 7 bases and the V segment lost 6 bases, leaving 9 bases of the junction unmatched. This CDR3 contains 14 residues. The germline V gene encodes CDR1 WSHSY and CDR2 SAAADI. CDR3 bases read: TGCGCCAGCAGGGGGGGACAGGGCCTGCTTGAA. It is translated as CASRGGQGLLE. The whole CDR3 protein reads CASRGGQGLLEAFF.

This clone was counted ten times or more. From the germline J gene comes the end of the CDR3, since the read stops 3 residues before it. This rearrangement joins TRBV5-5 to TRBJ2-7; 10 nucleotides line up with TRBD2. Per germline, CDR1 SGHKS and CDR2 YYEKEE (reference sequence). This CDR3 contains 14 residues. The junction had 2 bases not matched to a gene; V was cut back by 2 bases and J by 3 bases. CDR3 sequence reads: CASSLSSGSYEQYF. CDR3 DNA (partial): TGTGCCAGCAGCTTATCTAGCGGGAGCTACGAG.

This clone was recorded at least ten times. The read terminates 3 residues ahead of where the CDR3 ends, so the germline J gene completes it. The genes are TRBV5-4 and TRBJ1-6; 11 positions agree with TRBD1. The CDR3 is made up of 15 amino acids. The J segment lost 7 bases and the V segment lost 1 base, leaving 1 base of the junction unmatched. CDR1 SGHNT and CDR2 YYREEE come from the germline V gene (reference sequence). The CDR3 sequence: CASSLRTGGNSPLHF. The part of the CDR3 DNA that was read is TGTGCCAGCAGCTTGAGGACAGGGGGCAATTCACCC.

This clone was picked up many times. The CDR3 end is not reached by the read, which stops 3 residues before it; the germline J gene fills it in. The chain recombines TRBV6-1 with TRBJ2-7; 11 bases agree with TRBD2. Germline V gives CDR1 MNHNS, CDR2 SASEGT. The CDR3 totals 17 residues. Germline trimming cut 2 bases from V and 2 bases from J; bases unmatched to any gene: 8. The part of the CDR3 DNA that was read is TGTGCCAGCAGTGAACTCCTAGCGGGAGGCTTCCCCTACGAG. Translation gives CASSELLAGGFPYE. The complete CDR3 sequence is CASSELLAGGFPYEQYF.

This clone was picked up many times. The sequenced part of the CDR3 DNA is TGTGCCAGCAGCTTAGATCTCGGTCAAGAGACC. Its translation is CASSLDLGQET. The full CDR3 reads CASSLDLGQETQYF. V usage is TRBV7-9 and J usage is TRBJ2-5; D gene uncertain. The sequenced fragment ends 3 residues before the CDR3 boundary, so the rest is inferred from the germline J gene. In germline, CDR1 is SEHNR, CDR2 FQNEAQ (reference sequence). The germline V and J ends were trimmed by 1 base and 2 bases, with 8 bases remaining between them. The CDR3 contains 14 residues.

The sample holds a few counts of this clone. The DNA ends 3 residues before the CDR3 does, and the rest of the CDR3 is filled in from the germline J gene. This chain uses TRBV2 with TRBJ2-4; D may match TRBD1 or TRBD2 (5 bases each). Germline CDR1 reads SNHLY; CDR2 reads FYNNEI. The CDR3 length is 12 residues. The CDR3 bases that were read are TGTGCCACCGAAAGAGGGGAATATGGT. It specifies CATERGEYG. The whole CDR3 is CATERGEYGQYF.

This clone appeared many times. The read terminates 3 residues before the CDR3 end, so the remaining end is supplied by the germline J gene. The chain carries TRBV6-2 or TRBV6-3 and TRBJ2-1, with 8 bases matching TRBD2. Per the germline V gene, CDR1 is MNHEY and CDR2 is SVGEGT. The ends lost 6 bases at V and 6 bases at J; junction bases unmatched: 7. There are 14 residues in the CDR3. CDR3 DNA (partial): TGTGCCAGCAGCGTAGCGGGACCCGGCAATGAG. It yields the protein CASSVAGPGNE. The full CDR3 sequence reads CASSVAGPGNEQFF.

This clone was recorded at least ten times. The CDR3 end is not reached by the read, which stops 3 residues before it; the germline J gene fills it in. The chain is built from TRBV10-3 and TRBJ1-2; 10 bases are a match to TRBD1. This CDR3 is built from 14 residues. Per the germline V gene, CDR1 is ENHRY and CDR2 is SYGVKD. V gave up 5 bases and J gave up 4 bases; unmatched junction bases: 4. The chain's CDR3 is CAISTDRGTYGYTF. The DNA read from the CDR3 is TGTGCCATCAGTACGGACAGGGGGACCTATGGC.

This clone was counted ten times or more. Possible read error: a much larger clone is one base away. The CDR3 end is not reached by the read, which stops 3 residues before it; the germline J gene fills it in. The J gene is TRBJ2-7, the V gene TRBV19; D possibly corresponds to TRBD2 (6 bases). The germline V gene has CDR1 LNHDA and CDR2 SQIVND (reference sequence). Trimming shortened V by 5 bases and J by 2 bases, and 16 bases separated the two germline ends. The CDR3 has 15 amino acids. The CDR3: CASSSGTGSPYEQYF. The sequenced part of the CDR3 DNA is TGTGCCAGTAGTTCTGGGACTGGCAGTCCCTACGAG.

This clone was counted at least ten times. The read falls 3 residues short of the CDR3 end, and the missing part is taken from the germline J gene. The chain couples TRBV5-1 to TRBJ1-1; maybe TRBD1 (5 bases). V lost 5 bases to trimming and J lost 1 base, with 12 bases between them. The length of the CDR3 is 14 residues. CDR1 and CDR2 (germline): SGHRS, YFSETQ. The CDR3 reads CASRVDTGNTEAFF. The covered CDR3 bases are TGCGCCAGCAGAGTTGATACAGGGAACACTGAA.

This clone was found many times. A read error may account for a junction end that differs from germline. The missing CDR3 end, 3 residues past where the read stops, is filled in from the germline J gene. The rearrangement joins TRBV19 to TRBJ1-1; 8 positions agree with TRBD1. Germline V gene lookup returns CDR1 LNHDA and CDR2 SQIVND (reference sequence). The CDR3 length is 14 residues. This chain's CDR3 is CASSMGTGGADAFF. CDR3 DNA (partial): TGTGCCAGTAGTATGGGTACAGGGGGTGCTGAC. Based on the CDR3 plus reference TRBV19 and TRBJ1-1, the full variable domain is DGGITQSPKYLFRKEGQNVTLSCEQNLNHDAMYWYRQDPGQGLRLIYYSQIVNDFQKGDIAEGYSVSREKKESFPLTVTSAQKNPTAFYLCASSMGTGGADAFFGQGTRLTVV.

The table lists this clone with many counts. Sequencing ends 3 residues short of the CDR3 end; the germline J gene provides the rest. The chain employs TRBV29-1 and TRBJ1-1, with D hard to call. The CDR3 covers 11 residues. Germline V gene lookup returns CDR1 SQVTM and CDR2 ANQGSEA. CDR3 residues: CSVEPDVGAFF. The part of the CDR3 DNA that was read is TGCAGCGTTGAACCTGATGTGGGC.

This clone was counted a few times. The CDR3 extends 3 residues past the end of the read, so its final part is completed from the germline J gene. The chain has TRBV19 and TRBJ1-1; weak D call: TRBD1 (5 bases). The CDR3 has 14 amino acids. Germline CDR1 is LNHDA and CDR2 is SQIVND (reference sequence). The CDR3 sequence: CASSISPRVSGAFF. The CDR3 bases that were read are TGTGCCAGTAGTATATCCCCCAGGGTATCTGGC.

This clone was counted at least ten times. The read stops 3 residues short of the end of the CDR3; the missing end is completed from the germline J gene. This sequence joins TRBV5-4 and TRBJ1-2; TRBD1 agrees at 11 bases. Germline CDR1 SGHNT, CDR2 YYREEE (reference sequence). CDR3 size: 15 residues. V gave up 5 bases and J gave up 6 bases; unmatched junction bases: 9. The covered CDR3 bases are TGTGCCAGCAGGCGGACAGGGGGCAAGAGGGATGGC. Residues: CASRRTGGKRDG. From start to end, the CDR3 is CASRRTGGKRDGYTF.